The rows below give T cell receptor beta chains drawn from one sample of a study of beta chain features in type 1 diabetes. The data were produced by immunoSEQ multiplex PCR, yet TCRdb's version contains in-frame clones alone and is incomplete. The table has around 250,000 clones, 14% seen once. The sequencing sample was made of naive CD4+ T cells from blood. These receptors all stem from a woman between 40 and 55 years old in good health. The CDR3 runs from the conserved cysteine through the conserved F or W. Fields, in order: J gene, clone size, D gene, CDR3 length, V gene, CDR3 protein, CDR3 DNA. D genes are given only for firm matches. Rows give clone size only sometimes, using once, few, many, or a class for an expanded clone.

>TRBJ1-1|few|NA|13|TRBV6-1
CASSYHMSEEAFF
TGTGCCAGCAGCTATCACATGAGCGAAGAAGCTTTCTTT
>TRBJ2-1|NA|TRBD2|16|TRBV7-8
CASSKGVAGGYNEQFF
TGTGCCAGCAGTAAGGGAGTAGCGGGGGGCTACAATGAGCAGTTCTTC
>TRBJ1-1|NA|TRBD1|14|TRBV27
CASSLSRGLTEAFF
TGTGCCAGCAGTTTATCCAGGGGGCTCACTGAAGCTTTCTTT
>TRBJ2-4|many|TRBD1|15|TRBV4-3
CASSQGGRGRDIQYF
TGCGCCAGCAGCCAAGGAGGCAGGGGGCGAGACATTCAGTACTTC
>TRBJ2-5|few|NA|13|TRBV9
CASSRRGQETQYF
TGTGCCAGCAGCCGACGGGGGCAAGAGACCCAGTACTTC
>TRBJ2-7|NA|TRBD1|15|TRBV5-5
CASSLGTGTSYEQYF
TGTGCCAGCAGCTTGGGGACAGGTACCAGCTACGAGCAGTACTTC
>TRBJ2-7|NA|TRBD1|13|TRBV29-1
CSVEGNRGREQYF
TGCAGCGTTGAAGGTAACAGGGGTCGGGAGCAGTACTTC
>TRBJ1-1|few|TRBD1|15|TRBV27
CASSPQGVPSTEAFF
TGTGCCAGCAGCCCTCAGGGGGTGCCCTCCACTGAAGCTTTCTTT
>TRBJ1-1|NA|TRBD1|15|TRBV6-5
CASSYGTGQNTEAFF
TGTGCCAGCAGTTATGGGACAGGGCAGAACACTGAAGCTTTCTTT
>TRBJ2-2|few|TRBD1|16|TRBV13
CASSWRGGFNTGELFF
TGTGCCAGCAGCTGGAGAGGGGGCTTTAACACCGGGGAGCTGTTTTTT
>TRBJ2-7|NA|NA|17|TRBV7-9
CASSFMGQSQGGYEQYF
TGTGCCAGCAGCTTTATGGGGCAGTCCCAGGGGGGCTACGAGCAGTACTTC
>TRBJ2-7|NA|NA|16|TRBV5-6
CASSLYWTAGGYEQYF
TGTGCCAGCAGCTTGTATTGGACAGCCGGTGGCTACGAGCAGTACTTC
>TRBJ1-1|few|NA|12|TRBV5-4
CASSLTASEAFF
TGTGCCAGCAGCTTAACTGCGTCAGAAGCTTTCTTT
>TRBJ1-5|many|TRBD1|13|TRBV29-1
CSVRTGNNQPQHF
TGCAGCGTACGGACAGGGAACAATCAGCCCCAGCATTTT
>TRBJ1-5|NA|NA|13|TRBV7-8
CASSLGGDQPQHF
TGTGCCAGCAGCTTAGGGGGGGATCAGCCCCAGCATTTT
>TRBJ1-6|NA|NA|15|TRBV4-3
CASSQDQGGRSPLHF
TGCGCCAGCAGCCAAGATCAAGGGGGAAGGTCACCCCTCCACTTT
>TRBJ2-6|NA|NA|18|TRBV21-1
CASSKVWDCSSGANVLTF
TGTGCCAGCAGCAAAGTGTGGGACTGTAGCTCTGGGGCCAACGTCCTGACTTTC
>TRBJ2-1|few|NA|18|TRBV11-2
CASSLGGASFPSYNEQFF
TGTGCCAGCAGCTTAGGAGGAGCTTCCTTCCCCTCCTACAATGAGCAGTTCTTC
>TRBJ1-1|NA|NA|15|TRBV5-4
CASSYNRDVNTEAFF
TGTGCCAGCAGCTACAACAGGGACGTGAACACTGAAGCTTTCTTT
>TRBJ1-1|NA|TRBD1|14|TRBV27
CASSQAGTGAKAFF
TGTGCCAGCAGTCAGGCCGGGACAGGGGCAAAAGCTTTCTTT
>TRBJ2-5|once|TRBD1|15|TRBV9
CAPDRGKRYQETQYF
TGTGCCCCAGACAGGGGTAAACGGTACCAAGAGACCCAGTACTTC
>TRBJ2-7|few|TRBD1|14|TRBV7-6
CASSWDRDSYEQYF
TGTGCCAGCAGCTGGGACAGGGATTCCTACGAGCAGTACTTC
>TRBJ2-1|few|TRBD1|13|TRBV5-1
CASSQGALSEQFF
TGCGCCAGCAGCCAGGGGGCATTGAGTGAGCAGTTCTTC
>TRBJ2-2|few|NA|16|TRBV19
CASSPTGGVATGELFF
TGTGCCAGTAGTCCCACGGGCGGGGTGGCTACCGGGGAGCTGTTTTTT
>TRBJ2-4|NA|NA|14|TRBV25-1
CASSEREVKNIQYF
TGTGCCAGCAGTGAGCGGGAAGTCAAAAACATTCAGTACTTC
>TRBJ2-7|few|TRBD1|14|TRBV25-1
CASSEYRTGGEQYF
TGTGCCAGCAGCGAATACCGGACAGGGGGCGAGCAGTACTTC
>TRBJ2-7|few|NA|13|TRBV6-6
CASNGTPGEEQYF
TGTGCCAGCAATGGGACTCCTGGAGAAGAGCAGTACTTC
>TRBJ1-1|once|NA|13|TRBV6-5
CASRFSRGTEAFF
TGTGCCAGCAGGTTTAGTCGGGGCACTGAAGCTTTCTTT
>TRBJ1-1|few|TRBD1|15|TRBV5-1
CASSWAGTGGTEAFF
TGCGCCAGCAGCTGGGCCGGGACAGGGGGCACTGAAGCTTTCTTT
>TRBJ2-7|few|TRBD1|14|TRBV5-1
CASSPRDSSYEQYF
TGCGCCAGCAGCCCCCGGGACAGCTCCTACGAGCAGTACTTC
>TRBJ2-3|NA|NA|13|TRBV7-6
CASSSLVLDTQYF
TGTGCCAGCAGCTCGCTAGTGCTAGATACGCAGTATTTT
>TRBJ1-5|NA|NA|13|TRBV7-2
CASSLLLDQPQHF
TGTGCCAGCAGCTTATTACTGGATCAGCCCCAGCATTTT
>TRBJ2-3|NA|TRBD2|15|TRBV5-1
CASAGGAGGTDTQYF
TGCGCCAGCGCCGGCGGGGCGGGGGGGACAGATACGCAGTATTTT
>TRBJ2-1|NA|NA|15|TRBV9
CASSVGPAGANEQFF
TGTGCCAGCAGCGTAGGGCCTGCAGGGGCCAATGAGCAGTTCTTC
>TRBJ2-3|NA|TRBD1|14|TRBV5-1
CASSLGTGGGTQYF
TGCGCCAGCAGCTTGGGGACAGGGGGCGGAACGCAGTATTTT
>TRBJ1-2|NA|NA|16|TRBV19
CASSWYPQGPARGYTF
TGTGCCAGTAGTTGGTATCCTCAGGGTCCGGCCCGTGGCTACACCTTC
>TRBJ2-1|NA|TRBD2|17|TRBV15
CATSSRASGGHTDEQFF
TGTGCCACCAGCAGTAGGGCTAGCGGGGGCCATACAGATGAGCAGTTCTTC
>TRBJ1-1|NA|NA|13|TRBV7-2
CASSSSGGTEAFF
TGTGCCAGCTCCTCCTCGGGGGGCACTGAAGCTTTCTTT
>TRBJ2-3|few|NA|15|TRBV5-1
CASSSGLVGTDTQYF
TGCGCCAGCAGCAGTGGTCTCGTCGGGACAGATACGCAGTATTTT
>TRBJ2-1|NA|TRBD1|14|TRBV7-2
CASSFSTGGGQQFF
TGTGCCAGCAGCTTCTCCACAGGGGGCGGGCAGCAGTTCTTC
>TRBJ2-7|NA|TRBD1|16|TRBV7-9
CASSFGDFGTGREQYF
TGTGCCAGCAGCTTTGGGGATTTCGGGACAGGGAGGGAGCAGTACTTC
>TRBJ1-1|NA|TRBD1|15|TRBV29-1
CSVSAWDRGDTEAFF
TGCAGCGTTTCAGCCTGGGACAGAGGAGACACTGAAGCTTTCTTT
>TRBJ2-2|NA|TRBD1|16|TRBV9
CASSVGQGAGTGELFF
TGTGCCAGCAGCGTAGGACAGGGGGCAGGCACCGGGGAGCTGTTTTTT
>TRBJ2-5|few|TRBD2|14|TRBV7-2
CASSFGGSQETQYF
TGTGCCAGCAGCTTCGGGGGGTCACAAGAGACCCAGTACTTC
>TRBJ2-5|few|NA|14|TRBV19
CASRRAAWQETQYF
TGTGCCAGTAGGAGGGCGGCATGGCAAGAGACCCAGTACTTC
>TRBJ2-7|NA|TRBD1|16|TRBV7-2
CASSLGGTGGSHEQYF
TGTGCCAGCAGCTTAGGCGGGACAGGGGGTTCCCACGAGCAGTACTTC
>TRBJ1-2|few|TRBD1|15|TRBV6-5
CASSSVRDRSYGYTF
TGTGCCAGCAGTTCCGTGAGGGACAGGTCCTATGGCTACACCTTC
>TRBJ2-7|few|NA|15|TRBV11-2
CASSLGRQVTYEQYF
TGTGCCAGCAGCTTAGGCCGACAGGTCACCTACGAGCAGTACTTC
>TRBJ2-5|few|TRBD2|14|TRBV29-1
CSDGGPSGVKTQYF
TGCAGCGACGGAGGTCCTAGCGGGGTGAAGACCCAGTACTTC
>TRBJ2-3|once|NA|13|TRBV10-1
CASSRGPRDTQYF
TGCGCCAGCAGCAGGGGCCCGCGGGATACGCAGTATTTT
>TRBJ2-7|few|TRBD1|13|TRBV10-3
CAIMTGGSYEQYF
TGTGCCATCATGACAGGGGGGTCCTACGAGCAGTACTTC
>TRBJ1-1|NA|NA|13|TRBV6-6
CASSQRTVAEAFF
TGTGCCAGCAGTCAGCGGACAGTCGCTGAAGCTTTCTTT
>TRBJ2-2|NA|TRBD1|17|TRBV14
CASSQTGGPEPPGELFF
TGTGCCAGCAGCCAAACAGGGGGCCCTGAACCACCCGGGGAGCTGTTTTTT
>TRBJ2-7|few|NA|12|TRBV29-1
CSVGSQGYEQYF
TGCAGCGTTGGAAGCCAGGGGTACGAGCAGTACTTC
>TRBJ2-7|few|NA|14|TRBV5-6
CASSLGGLDYEQYF
TGTGCCAGCAGCTTGGGGGGCCTTGACTACGAGCAGTACTTC
>TRBJ1-2|NA|NA|13|TRBV5-1
CASSPGEKYGYTF
TGCGCCAGCAGCCCGGGGGAAAAGTATGGCTACACCTTC
>TRBJ2-7|NA|TRBD2|16|TRBV11-2
CASSSLGVLAQYEQYF
TGTGCCAGCAGCTCTCTTGGGGTACTAGCGCAGTACGAGCAGTACTTC
>TRBJ1-5|NA|TRBD1|16|TRBV6-5
CASSYSNTGGDQPQHF
TGTGCCAGCAGTTACTCGAATACAGGGGGGGATCAGCCCCAGCATTTT
>TRBJ1-4|few|NA|15|TRBV6-5
CASSYMRATNEKLFF
TGTGCCAGCAGTTACATGCGAGCAACTAATGAAAAACTGTTTTTT